This T cell receptor (beta chain) was identified during a study of blood T cell repertoires in COVID-19. Original processing methods: How many nucleated cells were present was estimated from reference gene primer amplification. Method: immunoSEQ multiplex PCR; TCRdb's copy keeps in-frame clones and lacks some. V, J and clone size derive from that table, while D and trimming were established from the DNA sequence. This sample has 250,000 to 300,000 clones, with roughly 90% found just once. The ends were cut back, 7 bases at V and 1 base at J, with 15 bases in the middle. CDR1 is KGHDR, CDR2 SFDVKD, per germline. There are 15 residues in the CDR3. This clone has only a few counts. Seattle's enrolled individuals joined amid active infection and were then monitored longitudinally.

What was sequenced was peripheral blood. The receptor's source is a woman between 70 and 85 years old with COVID-19, enrolled during active disease. The chain has TRBV24-1 and TRBJ1-2, with D possibly TRBD1 on 6 matching bases. The DNA of the CDR3 is TGTGCCACCAGCCCTACAGGGTCGGTTAACTATGGCTACACCTTC. This codes for CATSPTGSVNYGYTF.